The sequence of this TCR beta chain was determined in a study of graft-versus-host responses after intestinal transplantation. Study conclusions and caveats: Declines in HvG clones occurring early post-transplant were associated with peak circulating GvH clone levels.

Points on this clone: Its cognate antigen is unknown.

V shed 5 bases and J shed 10 bases, with 21 bases lying between them. The germline V gene encodes CDR1 GTSNPN and CDR2 SVGIG (reference sequence). This CDR3 contains 15 residues. Profiled with immunoSEQ multiplex PCR; TCRdb holds only in-frame clones, not every one. The table shows about 90,000 clones, with around nine tenths occurring only once. The origin of this receptor is a human donor who received an intestinal transplant. Here the sequenced sample was unstimulated CD4+ T cells sorted from spleen or lymph node cells, taken before intestinal transplant. The chain employs TRBV30 and TRBJ1-6; D is unresolved. CDR3 sequence: CAWSLRPGAGSPLHF. The CDR3 region has the DNA TGTGCCTGGTCCCTTCGTCCCGGTGCGGGCTCACCCCTCCACTTT.